A single T cell receptor (beta chain) is shown here with its context. The sample is drawn from a study of shared clonotypes between healthy human individuals. The wider study: Donors, aged 18 to 49, were a couple of women and a few men.

The protocol was immunoSEQ multiplex PCR, while the TCRdb copy is restricted to in-frame clones and leaves out a portion. In the table there are 800,000 to 950,000 clones, 90% to 97% of which are singletons. Naive CD8 cells comprised CD45RO-negative, CCR7-positively selected cells, excluding terminally differentiated effector memory CD45RA+ cells. CDR3 size: 14 residues. Germline CDR1 reads SGHVS; CDR2 reads FNYEAQ. V lost 0 bases to trimming and J lost 4 bases, with 7 bases between them. The genes are TRBV7-6 and TRBJ2-1; D perhaps matches TRBD1 (6 bases). The sequence derives from a man under 40 in good health. Source material: naive CD8+ T cells sorted from blood. The CDR3 sequence: CASSLAQGYNEQFF. The CDR3 region has the DNA TGTGCCAGCAGCTTAGCGCAGGGGTACAATGAGCAGTTCTTC. Supplemented by reference TRBV7-6 and TRBJ2-1, the full variable domain reads GAGVSQSPRYKVTKRGQDVALRCDPISGHVSLYWYRQALGQGPEFLTYFNYEAQQDKSGLPNDRFSAERPEGSISTLTIQRTEQRDSAMYRCASSLAQGYNEQFFGPGTRLTVL.